The present TCR beta chain was sequenced within a study of cytomegalovirus exposure and HLA in healthy donors. General study findings and limits: Most subjects had HLA-A and HLA-B alleles reportedly predicted accurately by TCR beta sequences. Being productive about 87% or about 30% of the time was typical of most TCR beta V segments in an earlier analysis. V- and J-gene trimming in TCR beta was tied to a missense DCLRE1C variant by an analysis performed later.

A remark on this clone: The antigen remains undetermined.

V dropped 8 bases and J dropped 4; count of bases not matched to a gene: 10. Germline V CDR1 and CDR2: SGHTA, FQGTGA. The CDR3 runs 14 residues. The PCR made use of 60 Vbeta and 13 Jbeta primers. Assay: immunoSEQ multiplex PCR; the TCRdb copy retains only in-frame clones and omits some. The profile shows about 140,000 clones, 61% of them singletons. The sequence derives from a male donor in good health and CMV-seronegative. The sample comprised PBMCs. The rearrangement joins TRBV7-3 to TRBJ1-1; 7 nucleotides agree with TRBD1. CDR3 loop: CASGRTGVRTEAFF. CDR3 nucleotides: TGTGCCAGCGGACGCACAGGGGTTCGCACTGAAGCTTTCTTT.